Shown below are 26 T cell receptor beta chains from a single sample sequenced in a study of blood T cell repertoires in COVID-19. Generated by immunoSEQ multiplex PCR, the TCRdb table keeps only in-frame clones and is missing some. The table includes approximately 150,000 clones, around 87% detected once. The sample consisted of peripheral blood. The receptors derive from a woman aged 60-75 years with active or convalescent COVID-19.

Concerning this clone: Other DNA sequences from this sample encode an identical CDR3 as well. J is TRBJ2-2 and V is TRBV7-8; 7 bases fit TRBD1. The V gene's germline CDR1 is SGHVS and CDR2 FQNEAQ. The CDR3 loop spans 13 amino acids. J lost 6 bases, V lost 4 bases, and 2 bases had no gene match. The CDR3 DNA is TGTGCCAGCAGCTCTCAGGGGGCCGGGGAGCTGTTTTTT. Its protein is CASSSQGAGELFF.

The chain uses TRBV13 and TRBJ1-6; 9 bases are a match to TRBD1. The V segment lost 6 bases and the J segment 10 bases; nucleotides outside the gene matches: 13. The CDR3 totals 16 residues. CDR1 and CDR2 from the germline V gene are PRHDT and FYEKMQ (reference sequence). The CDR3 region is CASRKNRDRVSSPLHF. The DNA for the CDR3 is TGTGCCAGCAGGAAAAACCGGGACAGGGTGTCATCACCCCTCCACTTT.

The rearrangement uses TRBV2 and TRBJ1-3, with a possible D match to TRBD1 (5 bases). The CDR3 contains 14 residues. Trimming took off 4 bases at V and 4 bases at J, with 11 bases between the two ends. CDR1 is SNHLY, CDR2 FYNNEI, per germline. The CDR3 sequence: CASSGQMAGNTIYF. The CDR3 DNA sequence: TGTGCCAGCAGTGGACAGATGGCGGGAAACACCATATATTTT.

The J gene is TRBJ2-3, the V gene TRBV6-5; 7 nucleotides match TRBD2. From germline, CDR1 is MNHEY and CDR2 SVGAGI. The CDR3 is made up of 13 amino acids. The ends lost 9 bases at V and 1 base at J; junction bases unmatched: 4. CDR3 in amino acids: CASWSGGTDTQYF. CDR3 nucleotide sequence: TGTGCCAGTTGGAGCGGGGGCACAGATACGCAGTATTTT.

This chain's CDR3 is CASSVSHRANTEAFF. In DNA form, the CDR3 reads TGTGCCAGCAGCGTATCTCACAGGGCAAACACTGAAGCTTTCTTT. The chain uses TRBV9 and TRBJ1-1; a weak D match, TRBD1 (6 bases). V lost 1 base and J 2 bases, leaving 12 bases between the germline ends. The germline CDR1 and CDR2 sequences are SGDLS and YYNGEE. This CDR3 spans 15 amino acids.

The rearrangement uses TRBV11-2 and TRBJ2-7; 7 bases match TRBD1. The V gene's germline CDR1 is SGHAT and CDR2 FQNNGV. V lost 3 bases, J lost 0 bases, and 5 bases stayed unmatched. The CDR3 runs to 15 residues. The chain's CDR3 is CASSFLRDSSYEQYF. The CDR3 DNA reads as TGTGCCAGCAGCTTTCTCCGGGACAGCTCCTACGAGCAGTACTTC.

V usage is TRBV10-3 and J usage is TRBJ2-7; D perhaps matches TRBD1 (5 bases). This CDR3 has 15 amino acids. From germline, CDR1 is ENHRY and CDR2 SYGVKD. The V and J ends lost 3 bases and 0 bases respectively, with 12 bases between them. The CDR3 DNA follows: TGTGCCATCAGTGATAAGGGGAAAGGCTCCTACGAGCAGTACTTC. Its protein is CAISDKGKGSYEQYF.

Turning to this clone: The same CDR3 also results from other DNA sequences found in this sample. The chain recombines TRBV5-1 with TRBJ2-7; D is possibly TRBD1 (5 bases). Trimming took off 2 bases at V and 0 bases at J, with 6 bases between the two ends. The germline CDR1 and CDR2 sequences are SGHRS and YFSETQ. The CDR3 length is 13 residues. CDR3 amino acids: CASSFDSSYEQYF. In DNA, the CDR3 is TGCGCCAGCAGCTTCGACAGCTCCTACGAGCAGTACTTC.

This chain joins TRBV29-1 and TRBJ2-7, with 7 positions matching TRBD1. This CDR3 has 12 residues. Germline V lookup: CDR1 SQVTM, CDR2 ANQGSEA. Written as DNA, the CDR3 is TGCAGTACCGGGGACAGCGGCTACGAGCAGTACTTC. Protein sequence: CSTGDSGYEQYF.

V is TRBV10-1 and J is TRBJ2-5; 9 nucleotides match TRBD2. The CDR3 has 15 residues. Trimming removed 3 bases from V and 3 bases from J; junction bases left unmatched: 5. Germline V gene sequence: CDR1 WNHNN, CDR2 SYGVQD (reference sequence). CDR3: CASSDGSGGKETQYF. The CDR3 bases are TGCGCCAGCAGTGACGGTAGCGGGGGCAAAGAGACCCAGTACTTC.

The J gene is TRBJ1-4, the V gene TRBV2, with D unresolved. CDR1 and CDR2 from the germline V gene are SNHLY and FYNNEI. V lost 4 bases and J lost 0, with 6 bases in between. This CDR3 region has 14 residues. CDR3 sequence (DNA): TGTGCCAGCAGTGTTAGCCCAACTAATGAAAAACTGTTTTTT. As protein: CASSVSPTNEKLFF.

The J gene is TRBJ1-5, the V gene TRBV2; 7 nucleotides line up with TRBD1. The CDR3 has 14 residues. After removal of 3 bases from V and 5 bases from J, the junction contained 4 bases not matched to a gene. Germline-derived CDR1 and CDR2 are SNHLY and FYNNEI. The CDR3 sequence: CASSDRQGYQPQHF. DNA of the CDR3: TGTGCCAGCAGTGACCGACAGGGTTATCAGCCCCAGCATTTT.

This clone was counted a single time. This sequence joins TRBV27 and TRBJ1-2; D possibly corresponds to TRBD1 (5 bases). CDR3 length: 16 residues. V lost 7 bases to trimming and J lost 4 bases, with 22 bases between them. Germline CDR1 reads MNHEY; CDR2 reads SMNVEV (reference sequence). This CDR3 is CASMEAGTAIPYGYTF. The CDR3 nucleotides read TGTGCCAGCATGGAAGCGGGGACCGCTATTCCCTATGGCTACACCTTC.

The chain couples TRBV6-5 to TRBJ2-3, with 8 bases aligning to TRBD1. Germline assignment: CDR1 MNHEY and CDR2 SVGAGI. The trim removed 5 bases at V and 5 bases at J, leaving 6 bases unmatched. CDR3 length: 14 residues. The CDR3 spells CASSSGQGVDTQYF. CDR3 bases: TGTGCCAGCAGTAGCGGACAGGGAGTAGATACGCAGTATTTT.

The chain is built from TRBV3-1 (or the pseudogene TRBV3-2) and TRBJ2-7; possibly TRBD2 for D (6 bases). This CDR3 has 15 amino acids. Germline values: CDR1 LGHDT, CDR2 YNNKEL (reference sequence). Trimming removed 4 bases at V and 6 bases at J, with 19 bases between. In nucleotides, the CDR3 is TGTGCCAGCAGCCCCCTACGTAAGGGAGGCAGCGAGCAGTACTTC. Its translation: CASSPLRKGGSEQYF.

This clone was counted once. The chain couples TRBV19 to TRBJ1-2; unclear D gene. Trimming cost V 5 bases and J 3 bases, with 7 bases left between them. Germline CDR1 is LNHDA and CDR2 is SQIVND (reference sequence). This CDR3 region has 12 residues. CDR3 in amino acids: CASSEVDYGYTF. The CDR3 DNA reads TGTGCCAGTAGTGAGGTGGACTATGGCTACACCTTC.

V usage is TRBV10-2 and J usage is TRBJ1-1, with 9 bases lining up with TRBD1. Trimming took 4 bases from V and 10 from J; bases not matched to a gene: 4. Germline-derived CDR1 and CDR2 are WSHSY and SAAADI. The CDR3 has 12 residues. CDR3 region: CASSGTGGRAFF. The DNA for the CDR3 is TGCGCCAGCAGTGGTACAGGGGGCCGAGCTTTCTTT.

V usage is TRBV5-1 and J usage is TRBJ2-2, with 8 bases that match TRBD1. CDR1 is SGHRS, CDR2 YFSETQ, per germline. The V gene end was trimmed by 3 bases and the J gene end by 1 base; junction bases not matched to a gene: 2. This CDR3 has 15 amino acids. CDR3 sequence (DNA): TGCGCCAGCAGCTCCGGACAGGGGAACACCGGGGAGCTGTTTTTT. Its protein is CASSSGQGNTGELFF. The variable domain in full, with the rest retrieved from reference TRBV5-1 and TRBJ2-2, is KAGVTQTPRYLIKTRGQQVTLSCSPISGHRSVSWYQQTPGQGLQFLFEYFSETQRNKGNFPGRFSGRQFSNSRSEMNVSTLELGDSALYLCASSSGQGNTGELFFGEGSRLTVL.

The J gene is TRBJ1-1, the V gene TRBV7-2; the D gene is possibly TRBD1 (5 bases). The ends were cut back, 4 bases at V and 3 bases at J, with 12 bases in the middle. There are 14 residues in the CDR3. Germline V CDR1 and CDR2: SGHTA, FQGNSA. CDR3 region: CASSYLPGDTEAFF. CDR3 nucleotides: TGTGCCAGCAGCTATCTTCCGGGGGACACTGAAGCTTTCTTT.

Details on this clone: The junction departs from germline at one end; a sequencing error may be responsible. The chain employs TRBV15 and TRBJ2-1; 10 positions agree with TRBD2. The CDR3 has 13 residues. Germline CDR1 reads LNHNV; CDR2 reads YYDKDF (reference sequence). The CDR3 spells CATSRATGTSVVF. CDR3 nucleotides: TGTGCCACCAGCAGAGCCACCGGGACTAGCGTTGTCTTC. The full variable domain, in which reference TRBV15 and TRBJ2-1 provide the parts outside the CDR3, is DAMVIQNPRYQVTQFGKPVTLSCSQTLNHNVMYWYQQKSSQAPKLLFHYYDKDFNNEADTPDNFQSRRPNTSFCFLDIRSPGLGDTAMYLCATSRATGTSVVFGPGTRLTVL.

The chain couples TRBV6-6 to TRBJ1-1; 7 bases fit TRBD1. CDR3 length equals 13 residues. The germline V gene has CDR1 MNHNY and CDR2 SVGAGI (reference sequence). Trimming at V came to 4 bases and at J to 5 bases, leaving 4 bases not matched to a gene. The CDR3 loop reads CASSLTGETEAFF. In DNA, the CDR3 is TGTGCCAGCAGTTTAACAGGGGAAACTGAAGCTTTCTTT.

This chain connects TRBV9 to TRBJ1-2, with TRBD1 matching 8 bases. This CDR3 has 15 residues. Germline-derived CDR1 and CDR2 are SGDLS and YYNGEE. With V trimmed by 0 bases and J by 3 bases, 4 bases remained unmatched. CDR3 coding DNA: TGTGCCAGCAGCGTAGGTGGGACAGGTGACTATGGCTACACCTTC. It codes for CASSVGGTGDYGYTF.

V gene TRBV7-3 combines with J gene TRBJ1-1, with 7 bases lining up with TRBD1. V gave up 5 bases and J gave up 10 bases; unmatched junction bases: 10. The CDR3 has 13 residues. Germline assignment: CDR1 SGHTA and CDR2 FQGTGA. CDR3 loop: CASSPRQGGRAFF. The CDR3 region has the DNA TGTGCCAGCAGCCCAAGACAGGGCGGACGAGCTTTCTTT.

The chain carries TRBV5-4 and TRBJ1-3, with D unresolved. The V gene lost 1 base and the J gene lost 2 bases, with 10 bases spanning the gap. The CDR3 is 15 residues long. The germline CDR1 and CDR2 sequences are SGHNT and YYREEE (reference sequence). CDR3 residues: CASSLIVGTGNTIYF. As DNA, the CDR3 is TGTGCCAGCAGCTTGATCGTCGGTACTGGAAACACCATATATTTT.

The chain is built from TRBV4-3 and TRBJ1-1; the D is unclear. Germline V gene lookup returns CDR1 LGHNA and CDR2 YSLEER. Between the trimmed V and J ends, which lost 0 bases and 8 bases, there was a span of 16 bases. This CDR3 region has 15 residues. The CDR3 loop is CASSQETQGYREAFF. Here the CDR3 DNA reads TGCGCCAGCAGCCAAGAAACCCAAGGCTACAGAGAAGCTTTCTTT.

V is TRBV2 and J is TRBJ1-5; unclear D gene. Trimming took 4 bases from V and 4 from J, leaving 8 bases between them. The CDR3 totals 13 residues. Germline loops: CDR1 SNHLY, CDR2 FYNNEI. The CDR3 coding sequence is TGTGCCAGCAGTGGCGACAAAAATCAGCCCCAGCATTTT. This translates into CASSGDKNQPQHF.